One T cell receptor (beta chain) is described in this entry. Germline V gives CDR1 SNHLY, CDR2 FYNNEI. V was cut by 2 bases and J by 5 bases, with 12 bases left in between. CDR3 size: 15 residues. The data were produced by immunoSEQ multiplex PCR, yet TCRdb's version contains in-frame clones alone and is incomplete. The profile covers 25,000 to 30,000 clones, with about 88% appearing a single time and roughly 5% taken by the ten largest. These data belong to a study of blood T cell repertoires in COVID-19. The chain has TRBV2 and TRBJ2-2; weak D call: TRBD1 (6 bases). This sequence was found in a man between 65 and 80 years old with active COVID-19. The sequenced material came from peripheral blood. CDR3 nucleotides: TGTGCCAGCAGTGAACAGGGGAGTAGGACCGGGGAGCTGTTTTTT. Amino acids: CASSEQGSRTGELFF.